A selection of T cell receptor beta chains follows, all from one sample in a study of T cell responses to AZD1222 COVID-19 vaccine. The data were produced by immunoSEQ multiplex PCR, yet TCRdb's version contains in-frame clones alone and is incomplete. The profile shows around 90,000 clones, around nine tenths of them singletons. The input for sequencing was peripheral blood, taken on day 0 of AZD1222 vaccination. Receptors originate from an adult in good health. CDR3s include the opening cysteine and the closing phenylalanine or tryptophan.

CDR3 length	V gene	J gene	CDR3 protein
15	TRBV19	TRBJ1-6	CASRSSGTGNSPLHF
15	TRBV6-5	TRBJ2-1	CASRRTFALLDEQFF
15	TRBV6-5	TRBJ2-7	CASSYSGTGTYEQYF
15	TRBV11-2	TRBJ1-2	CASSRGQGAGYGYTF
17	TRBV9	TRBJ2-3	CASGGVAETVGTDTQYF
17	TRBV5-4	TRBJ2-7	CASSSGTSGSGGYEQYF
14	TRBV28	TRBJ2-7	CASTGTPTSGEQYF
13	TRBV7-3	TRBJ1-2	CASSPGQGYGYTF
13	TRBV3-1/TRBV3-2	TRBJ2-5	CASSQDPIGTQYF
16	TRBV5-1	TRBJ1-2	CASSRDTQRLMEGYTF
16	TRBV15	TRBJ2-5	CATSGPRRGLGETQYF
15	TRBV2	TRBJ1-1	CASSVTMTTNTEAFF
15	TRBV5-4	TRBJ1-6	CASSPGPRPQSPLHF
14	TRBV5-1	TRBJ1-6	CASSQGQFGSPLHF
15	TRBV21-1	TRBJ1-5	CASSNPGYSNQPQHF
12	TRBV3-1/TRBV3-2	TRBJ1-2	CASSQPGYGYTF
14	TRBV28	TRBJ2-3	CATSRDRGTDTQYF
13	TRBV3-1/TRBV3-2	TRBJ1-1	CASSLSDRVKAFF
13	TRBV30	TRBJ2-7	CACLRDIPYEQYF
13	TRBV29-1	TRBJ1-2	CSVALQGGYGYTF
15	TRBV6-5	TRBJ1-4	CASKGLTKGGEKLFF
18	TRBV7-3	TRBJ2-1	CASSSVVAGTTLGNEQFF
15	TRBV23-1	TRBJ2-2	CASTTGHFSAGELFF
14	TRBV3-1/TRBV3-2	TRBJ1-3	CASSRGSSGNTIYF
15	TRBV2	TRBJ2-5	CASRPNRGSGETQYF
15	TRBV19	TRBJ2-6	CASSAGGTGANVLTF
13	TRBV6-5	TRBJ1-5	CATHPGGDQPQHF
14	TRBV13	TRBJ2-1	CASRPGESADEQFF
15	TRBV3-1/TRBV3-2	TRBJ1-1	CASSQVGRGMTEAFF
18	TRBV19	TRBJ1-2	CASRTSRTGRTANYGYTF
15	TRBV3-1/TRBV3-2	TRBJ2-7	CASSTRDKGSYEQYF
12	TRBV5-6	TRBJ2-7	CASSPQGGEQYF
16	TRBV7-2	TRBJ1-6	CASSPSVQGGNSPLHF
15	TRBV6-5	TRBJ1-1	CASSPGGQGGTEAFF
13	TRBV20-1	TRBJ1-4	CSASIQWNEKLFF
15	TRBV9	TRBJ1-3	CASSVEGYSGNTIYF
11	TRBV6-5	TRBJ1-3	CASMEGNTIYF
13	TRBV6-5	TRBJ2-3	CASSPGLPDTQYF
15	TRBV5-1	TRBJ1-1	CASSLRAGGYTEAFF
15	TRBV4-1	TRBJ2-4	CASSHTHQAKNIQYF
16	TRBV6-1	TRBJ2-7	CASSDKSRTPSYEQYF
15	TRBV7-2	TRBJ2-2	CASSLGLGNTGELFF
15	TRBV15	TRBJ2-2	CATSRDGGNTGELFF
16	TRBV7-3	TRBJ2-1	CASSLNSGTGFNEQFF
16	TRBV19	TRBJ1-5	CASSTRGGGRHQPQHF
14	TRBV6-5	TRBJ1-2	CASSYSPYVYGYTF
14	TRBV6-5	TRBJ1-5	CASSAGPNGQPQHF
14	TRBV27	TRBJ2-7	CASSQRDRVGEQYF
14	TRBV3-1/TRBV3-2	TRBJ1-1	CASRPGQGGSGAFF
14	TRBV5-1	TRBJ1-1	CASSPDTLNTEAFF
11	TRBV7-3	TRBJ2-1	CASTQIRDLFF
15	TRBV6-5	TRBJ1-1	CASSYLDRGSTEAFF
16	TRBV7-9	TRBJ1-2	CASSLGTGGNNYGYTF
14	TRBV3-1/TRBV3-2	TRBJ2-7	CASSQGLGIYEQYF
13	TRBV19	TRBJ1-1	CASSIIGGTEAFF
15	TRBV20-1	TRBJ2-5	CSASGTSGGGETQYF
14	TRBV14	TRBJ1-2	CASSQVGTPYGYTF
14	TRBV20-1	TRBJ2-3	CSASVAGLSDTQYF
15	TRBV7-9	TRBJ1-2	CASSPGQGIRYGYTF